The sample holds one count of the clone carrying this T cell receptor beta chain. The data stem from a study of blood T cell repertoires in COVID-19. The CDR3 is made up of 17 amino acids. The V and J ends lost 5 bases and 4 bases, in that order; junction bases with no gene match: 11. Germline CDR1 MDHEN, CDR2 SYDVKM. Repertoires were generated with immunoSEQ multiplex PCR, while TCRdb's copy carries only in-frame clones and drops some. The table lists fewer than 140,000 clones, 71% of them singletons. Sequenced input: peripheral blood. This clonotype was sampled from a human donor with acute or convalescent COVID-19. The donor label of this sample is uncertain. The chain has TRBV28 and TRBJ2-2; the match to TRBD1 covers 9 bases. The CDR3 reads CASSHSKTGGVTGELFF. The CDR3 region has the DNA TGTGCCAGCAGTCATTCAAAGACAGGGGGTGTCACCGGGGAGCTGTTTTTT.